This is a list of T cell receptor beta chains from one sample in a study of blood T cell repertoires in COVID-19. The data were produced by immunoSEQ multiplex PCR, yet TCRdb's version contains in-frame clones alone and is incomplete. Of 250,000 to 300,000 clones in the sample, about 88% were seen once. Sequencing was carried out using peripheral blood. Receptors were obtained from a woman aged 60-70 years with acute or convalescent COVID-19. Both conserved end residues are part of each CDR3. The D gene is left open where the match is weak. Clone size, where shown, is once, few, many, or a class for clones that have expanded.

TRBJ2-7 TRBV28 . . TGTGCCAGCAGTTTCTCCGTATGGGGGGAGTCCTACGAGCAGTACTTC CASSFSVWGESYEQYF
TRBJ2-5 TRBV18 TRBD2 . TGTGCCAGCTCACCACCGGGCGGGAGTTATGAGACCCAGTACTTC CASSPPGGSYETQYF
TRBJ2-1 TRBV7-4 TRBD2 . TGTGCCAGCAGCTCAACGGGGTGGGAGGGCCAGGCAAACAATGAGCAGTTCTTC CASSSTGWEGQANNEQFF
TRBJ2-7 TRBV19 TRBD1 . TGTGCCAGTAGTCCCAGACGCCTCCGGGACAGGGGATACGAGCAGTACTTC CASSPRRLRDRGYEQYF
TRBJ2-1 TRBV13 . . TGTGCCAGCAGCTTGGGTCAATTGATTTTGGGCACCAATGAGCAGTTCTTC CASSLGQLILGTNEQFF
TRBJ2-3 TRBV7-2 . . TGTGCCAGCAGCTTAAGCGGTCCTGGCGCAGATACGCAGTATTTT CASSLSGPGADTQYF
TRBJ2-7 TRBV18 . few TGTGCCAGCTCACCTCAGGTCCAGGGCTACGAGCAGTACTTC CASSPQVQGYEQYF
TRBJ1-2 TRBV4-3 TRBD1 . TGCGCCAGCAGCCAAGATAGCACAGGGGGCTATGGCTACACCTTC CASSQDSTGGYGYTF
TRBJ2-3 TRBV2 . . TGTGCCAGCAGCGGGGACACACACACAGATACGCAGTATTTT CASSGDTHTDTQYF
TRBJ1-1 TRBV19 . . TGTGCCAGTAGTTCTTTACCCGAGGAAGAGGAAGCTTTCTTT CASSSLPEEEEAFF
TRBJ1-6 TRBV6-1 . . TGTGCCAGCAGTGACAGGGTGAAGAACAATTCACCCCTCCACTTT CASSDRVKNNSPLHF
TRBJ2-1 TRBV3-1/TRBV3-2 TRBD2 . TGTGCCAGCAGCCAATTTTTAGCGGGGGGGCGTGAGCAGTTCTTC CASSQFLAGGREQFF
TRBJ2-3 TRBV2 TRBD2 . TGTGCCAGCAGTGTTGGACTAGGTACCCGCACAGATACGCAGTATTTT CASSVGLGTRTDTQYF
TRBJ1-2 TRBV27 . . TGTGCCAGCAGGATGACAACGAACTATGGCTACACCTTC CASRMTTNYGYTF
TRBJ2-7 TRBV11-2 TRBD1 . TGTGCCAGCAGCTTAACCGGGACAGGGGGCTACGAGCAGTACTTC CASSLTGTGGYEQYF
TRBJ1-6 TRBV25-1 . . TGTGCCTCAAGCGGCCGGGAATATAATTCACCCCTCCACTTT CASSGREYNSPLHF
TRBJ1-5 TRBV28 TRBD1 . TGTGCCAGCAGTTTAGGATCAGCCACAGCAGGGGGCCGACAGCCCCAGCATTTT CASSLGSATAGGRQPQHF
TRBJ2-1 TRBV7-2 TRBD2 . TGTGCCAGCAGCTTTAGCGGGAGTGGGGTTTCCGGGCAGTTCTTC CASSFSGSGVSGQFF
TRBJ1-3 TRBV18 . . TGTGCCAGCTCACCCCAGGACTCTGGAAACACCATATATTTT CASSPQDSGNTIYF
TRBJ1-1 TRBV27 . . TGTGCCAGCAGTTTATTGCAGGGTCATGGGACTGAAGCTTTCTTT CASSLLQGHGTEAFF
TRBJ1-3 TRBV20-1 . once TGCAGTGCTAGTAATATGCCAGGGGCTGGAAACACCATATATTTT CSASNMPGAGNTIYF
TRBJ2-2 TRBV4-1 . . TGCGCCAGCAGCCCGGGAGTAGCCGGGGTCTACACCGGGGAGCTGTTTTTT CASSPGVAGVYTGELFF
TRBJ1-4 TRBV9 TRBD1 once TGTGCCAGCAGCTCCCGACAGGGCTCTAATGAAAAACTGTTTTTT CASSSRQGSNEKLFF
TRBJ1-1 TRBV7-7 . once TGTGCTAGCAGCGCAAACTCGGGGGGAAGGAACACTGAAGCTTTCTTT CASSANSGGRNTEAFF
TRBJ1-6 TRBV6-1 . . TGTGCCAGCAGTGCAGAGCGGAGCTCCTATAATTCACCCCTCCACTTT CASSAERSSYNSPLHF
TRBJ2-3 TRBV24-1 TRBD1 . TGTGCCACCGCGGACAGGCGGACAGATACGCAGTATTTT CATADRRTDTQYF
TRBJ1-2 TRBV2 . . TGTGCCAGCAGTGAAGACAGGGCTAGGGGTGGCTACACCTTC CASSEDRARGGYTF
TRBJ1-3 TRBV5-1 TRBD1 . TGCGCCAGCACCCCGACCCAACAGGGGAGCTCTGGAAACACCATATATTTT CASTPTQQGSSGNTIYF
TRBJ1-2 TRBV6-5 . once TGTGCCAGCCGAGCGGGGGTTGGCTACACCTTC CASRAGVGYTF
TRBJ2-7 TRBV6-2/TRBV6-3 . . TGTGCCAGCAGTTACATTTCCGGGGGCGAGCAGTACTTC CASSYISGGEQYF
TRBJ2-3 TRBV3-1/TRBV3-2 TRBD2 . TGTGCCAGCAGCCACTTCCTAGCGGGTTCCACAGATACGCAGTATTTT CASSHFLAGSTDTQYF
TRBJ1-3 TRBV6-5 . once TGTGCCAGCAGCCTCGGGACTTTCTCTGGAAACACCATATATTTT CASSLGTFSGNTIYF
TRBJ2-1 TRBV6-5 . . TGTGCCAGCAGTTATGGGGGGAGGGGGTCATACAATGAGCAGTTCTTC CASSYGGRGSYNEQFF
TRBJ1-2 TRBV6-2/TRBV6-3 . . TGTGCCAGCAGTGCACGGGCCACAGGGTGGAATGGCTACACCTTC CASSARATGWNGYTF
TRBJ2-5 TRBV19 TRBD1 . TGTGCCAGTGGGGGACAGGCTCTCCAAGAGACCCAGTACTTC CASGGQALQETQYF
TRBJ1-6 TRBV7-2 TRBD1 . TGTGCCAGCAGCTTAGTCTCGGCAGGGGGTAATTCACCCCTCCACTTT CASSLVSAGGNSPLHF
TRBJ1-1 TRBV9 . . TGTGCCAGCAGCGAGCCAGGGATTTCTACGGCTTTCTTT CASSEPGISTAFF
TRBJ2-1 TRBV9 . . TGTGCCAGCAGCGTAGCTAGCGTCGGGGAGCAGTTCTTC CASSVASVGEQFF
TRBJ2-1 TRBV19 TRBD2 . TGTGCCAGTAGCGGACTAGCGGGAGATGAGCAGTTCTTC CASSGLAGDEQFF
TRBJ1-5 TRBV10-3 TRBD1 . TGTGCCTCGAACAGGGGGTTGGCTCAGCCCCAGCATTTT CASNRGLAQPQHF
TRBJ1-1 TRBV6-2/TRBV6-3 . . TGTGCCAGCAGTTATAGCATGGGGCTGGGAACTGAAGCTTTCTTT CASSYSMGLGTEAFF
TRBJ2-5 TRBV5-1 . many TGCGCCAGCAGGCGGGGGCTACAAGAGACCCAGTACTTC CASRRGLQETQYF
TRBJ2-7 TRBV6-6 . few TGTGCCAGCAGTTATACAGGGACCACCGAGCAGTACTTC CASSYTGTTEQYF
TRBJ2-1 TRBV19 . few TGTGCCAGTAGCCTCTTAGATGAGCAGTTCTTC CASSLLDEQFF
TRBJ1-4 TRBV18 TRBD1 . TGTGCCAGCTCACCTTTATCCGGGACAGGGGCAGAAAAACTGTTTTTT CASSPLSGTGAEKLFF
TRBJ1-1 TRBV4-3 . . TGCGCCAGCAGCCAAAGAGATATTGCGGTGGAATCGGTTGAAGCTTTCTTT CASSQRDIAVESVEAFF
TRBJ2-7 TRBV7-9 TRBD1 . TGTGCCAGCAGCTTAGCGGCCAGGGGGCGCGAGCAGTACTTC CASSLAARGREQYF
TRBJ2-1 TRBV29-1 . . TGCAGCGTCCATCTCGGGTCCTACAATGAGCAGTTCTTC CSVHLGSYNEQFF
TRBJ2-7 TRBV11-2 . . TGTGCCAGCACCTCTAAGGGGGTAGAAAGCGAGCAGTACTTC CASTSKGVESEQYF
TRBJ1-1 TRBV4-1 . . TGCGCCAGCAGCCAAGGAGATTGGGAAGCTTTCTTT CASSQGDWEAFF
TRBJ1-2 TRBV28 TRBD1 . TGTGCCAGCAGCAACCTCGGACAGGGGGCGGACTATGGCTACACCTTC CASSNLGQGADYGYTF